This passage covers 6 T cell receptor beta chains from one sample sequenced in a study of a mutant IDH1 vaccine in newly diagnosed glioma. TCRdb's copy holds only in-frame clones and misses some; the assay was immunoSEQ multiplex PCR. The sample has around 29,000 clones, more than 75% seen once. Noted time point: week 35, safety follow-up. Doses of 300 ug of mutant IDH1 20-mer peptide were given with topical imiquimod. Antigens for these TCRs are unknown. The source material was PBMCs, sampled from a glioma patient whose treatment included an IDH1 peptide vaccine. These receptors all stem from a man aged 45 to 65 with glioma.

The chain employs TRBV19 and TRBJ1-5; D is possibly TRBD1 (5 bases). V lost 5 bases to trimming and J lost 7 bases, with 15 bases between them. The CDR3 extends over 14 amino acids. CDR1 is LNHDA, CDR2 SQIVND, per germline (reference sequence). This CDR3 reads CASSLEGRGQPQHF. DNA of the CDR3: TGTGCCAGTAGTTTGGAAGGGAGGGGACAGCCCCAGCATTTT.

The rearrangement joins TRBV6-5 to TRBJ1-1; D perhaps matches TRBD1 (6 bases). Germline V CDR1 and CDR2: MNHEY, SVGAGI. The CDR3 extends over 14 amino acids. V gave up 5 bases and J gave up 2 bases, with 12 bases separating them. DNA for the CDR3: TGTGCCAGCAGTCCCGGGACACTTAACACTGAAGCTTTCTTT. Translation: CASSPGTLNTEAFF.

The chain uses TRBV29-1 and TRBJ2-1; D unresolved. Deletions cut 5 bases from V and 3 bases from J, with 17 bases between. The CDR3 is 15 amino acids. Germline-derived CDR1 and CDR2 are SQVTM and ANQGSEA. CDR3 protein: CSVFARTSDYNEQFF. CDR3 sequence (DNA): TGCAGCGTTTTCGCCAGGACCTCCGACTACAATGAGCAGTTCTTC.

This clone was detected a few times. V usage is TRBV6-5 and J usage is TRBJ1-5; 8 positions agree with TRBD1. From germline, CDR1 is MNHEY and CDR2 SVGAGI. Trimming removed 6 bases from V and 3 bases from J; junction bases left unmatched: 1. This CDR3 is 13 amino acids long. CDR3 residues: CASRQGVNQPQHF. CDR3 in DNA: TGTGCCAGCAGACAGGGGGTCAATCAGCCCCAGCATTTT.

This chain links TRBV7-2 with TRBJ2-6; D call uncertain. Germline CDR1 SGHTA, CDR2 FQGNSA. V lost 0 bases and J lost 0, with 6 bases in between. The CDR3 has 16 amino acids. The CDR3 DNA sequence: TGTGCCAGCAGCTTAGCGGTGAGCTCTGGGGCCAACGTCCTGACTTTC. Its translation is CASSLAVSSGANVLTF.

V and J are TRBV10-3 and TRBJ2-3; tentative D call: TRBD2 (6 bases). Germline V gene sequence: CDR1 ENHRY, CDR2 SYGVKD. This CDR3 spans 14 amino acids. Trimming took off 4 bases at V and 4 bases at J, with 12 bases between the two ends. The chain's CDR3 is CAISVGGGSDTQYF. DNA of the CDR3: TGTGCCATCAGTGTTGGGGGAGGCTCAGATACGCAGTATTTT.